The clone carrying this T cell receptor (beta chain) was counted at least ten times. The source of the sample is a study of T-cell reconstitution after alpha-beta-depleted transplantation in children. Looked up from germline, CDR1 is SGHNT and CDR2 is YENEEA. The CDR3 runs to 14 residues. V lost 1 base and J lost 5, with 9 bases in between. TCRbeta library construction was performed incorporating unique molecular identifiers. TCRdb re-analysed the PCR reads in MiXCR, keeping a single row per CDR3 protein. Among 440,000 or so distinct CDR3 sequences listed, over 40% were seen once. The sample here was PBMCs, taken before TCRalphabeta/CD19-depleted stem cell transplant. This clonotype was sampled from a girl aged 2 to 10 with aplastic anemia, due to receive a stem cell transplant. J is TRBJ2-1 and V is TRBV11-3; D assignment may be TRBD1 or TRBD2 (5 bases each). CDR3 region: CASSLGGFNNEQFF. CDR3 bases: TGTGCCAGCAGCTTAGGGGGGTTCAACAATGAGCAGTTCTTC.